This T cell receptor (beta chain) was profiled in a study of T cells in Graves' hyperthyroidism and ophthalmopathy. Amplification of TCR beta CDR3 regions used RNA as the template. First-round RT-PCR of the TCR CDR3 relied on the HTBI primer set. MiXCR, run by TCRdb on the multiplex PCR reads, gives a single entry per CDR3 protein. The sample consists of over 250,000 distinct CDR3 sequences, about 25% of them appearing once. Hyperthyroidism patients were newly diagnosed, had disease duration under 2 months, and were aged 18 to 65 years. Reasons for excluding patients were uncontrolled infection, other autoimmune disease, pregnancy or lactation. At first hyperthyroidism diagnosis, before any ophthalmopathy symptoms, the blood sample was collected. Findings of the study overall: Ophthalmopathy was predicted by the model a median of about 6.7 months ahead of onset.

On this clonotype: Its antigen is currently unknown.

CDR3 length equals 16 residues. The junction had 0 bases not matched to a gene; V was cut back by 0 bases and J by 4 bases. In germline, CDR1 is SGHVS, CDR2 FQNEAQ. V and J are TRBV7-8 and TRBJ2-7, with 16 bases identical to TRBD2. The receptor was isolated from a man aged 40-49 years with Graves' hyperthyroidism that later progressed to Graves' ophthalmopathy. Sequenced: blood. CDR3 sequence (DNA): TGTGCCAGCAGCTTAGCGGGACTAGCGGGAGGGTACGAGCAGTACTTC. It is translated as CASSLAGLAGGYEQYF. The complete variable domain, with remaining parts taken from reference TRBV7-8 and TRBJ2-7, reads GAGVSQSPRYKVAKRGQDVALRCDPISGHVSLFWYQQALGQGPEFLTYFQNEAQLDKSGLPSDRFFAERPEGSVSTLKIQRTQQEDSAVYLCASSLAGLAGGYEQYFGPGTRLTVT.